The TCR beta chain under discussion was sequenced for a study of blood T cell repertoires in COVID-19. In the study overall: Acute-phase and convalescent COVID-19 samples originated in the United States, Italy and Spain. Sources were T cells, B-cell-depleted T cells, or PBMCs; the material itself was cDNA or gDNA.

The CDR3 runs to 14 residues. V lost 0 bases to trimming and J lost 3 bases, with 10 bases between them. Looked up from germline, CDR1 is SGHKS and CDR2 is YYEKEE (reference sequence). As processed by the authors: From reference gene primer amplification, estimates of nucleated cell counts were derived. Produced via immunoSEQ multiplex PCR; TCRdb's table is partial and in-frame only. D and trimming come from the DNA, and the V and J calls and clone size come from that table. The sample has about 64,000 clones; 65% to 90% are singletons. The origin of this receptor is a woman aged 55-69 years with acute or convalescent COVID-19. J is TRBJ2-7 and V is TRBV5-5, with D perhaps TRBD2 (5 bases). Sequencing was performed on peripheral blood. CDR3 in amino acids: CASSLVTGNYEQYF. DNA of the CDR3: TGTGCCAGCAGCTTGGTAACCGGGAACTACGAGCAGTACTTC. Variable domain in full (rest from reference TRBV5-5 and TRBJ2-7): DAGVTQSPTHLIKTRGQQVTLRCSPISGHKSVSWYQQVLGQGPQFIFQYYEKEERGRGNFPDRFSARQFPNYSSELNVNALLLGDSALYLCASSLVTGNYEQYFGPGTRLTVT.